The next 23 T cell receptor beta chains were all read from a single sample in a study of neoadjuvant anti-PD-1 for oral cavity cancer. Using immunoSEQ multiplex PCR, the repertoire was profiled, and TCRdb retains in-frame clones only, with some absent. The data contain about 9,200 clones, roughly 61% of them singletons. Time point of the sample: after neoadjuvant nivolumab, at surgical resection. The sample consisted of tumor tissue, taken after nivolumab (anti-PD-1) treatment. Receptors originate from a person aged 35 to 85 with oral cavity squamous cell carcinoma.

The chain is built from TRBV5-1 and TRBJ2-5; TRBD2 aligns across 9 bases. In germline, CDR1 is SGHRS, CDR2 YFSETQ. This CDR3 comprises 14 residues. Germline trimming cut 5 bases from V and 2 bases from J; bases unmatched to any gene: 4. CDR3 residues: CASSVLAGQETQYF. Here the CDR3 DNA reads TGCGCCAGCAGTGTCCTAGCGGGGCAAGAGACCCAGTACTTC.

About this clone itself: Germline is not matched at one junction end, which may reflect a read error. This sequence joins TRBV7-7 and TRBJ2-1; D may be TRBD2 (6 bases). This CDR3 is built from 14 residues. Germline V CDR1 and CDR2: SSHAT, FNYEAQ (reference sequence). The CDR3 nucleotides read TGTGCTAGCAGCCTCCTTGGGGGAGGCGATGAGCAGTTCTTC. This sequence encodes CASSLLGGGDEQFF.

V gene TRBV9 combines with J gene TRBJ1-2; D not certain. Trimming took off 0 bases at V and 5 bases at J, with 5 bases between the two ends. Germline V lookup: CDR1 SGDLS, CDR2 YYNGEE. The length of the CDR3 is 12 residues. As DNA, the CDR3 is TGTGCCAGCAGCGTAGGGCAGTATGGCTACACCTTC. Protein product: CASSVGQYGYTF.

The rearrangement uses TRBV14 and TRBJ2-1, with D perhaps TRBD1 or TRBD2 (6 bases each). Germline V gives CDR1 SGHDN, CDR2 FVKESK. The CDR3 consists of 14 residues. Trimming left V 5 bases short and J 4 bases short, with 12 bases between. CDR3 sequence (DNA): TGTGCCAGCAGCAGTCGGGGGCGGTACAATGAGCAGTTCTTC. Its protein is CASSSRGRYNEQFF.

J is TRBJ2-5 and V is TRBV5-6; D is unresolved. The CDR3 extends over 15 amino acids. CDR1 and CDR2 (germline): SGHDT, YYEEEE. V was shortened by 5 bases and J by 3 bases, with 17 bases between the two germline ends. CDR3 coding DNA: TGTGCCAGCAGAGCCCTGCTTGAAAGGGAAGAGACCCAGTACTTC. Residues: CASRALLEREETQYF.

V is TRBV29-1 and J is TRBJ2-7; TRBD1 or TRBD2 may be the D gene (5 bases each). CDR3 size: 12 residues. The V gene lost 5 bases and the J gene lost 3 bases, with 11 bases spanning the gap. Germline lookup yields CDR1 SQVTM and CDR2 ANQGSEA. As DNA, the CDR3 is TGCAGCGTTTCTCCGGGACGCTACGAGCAGTACTTC. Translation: CSVSPGRYEQYF.

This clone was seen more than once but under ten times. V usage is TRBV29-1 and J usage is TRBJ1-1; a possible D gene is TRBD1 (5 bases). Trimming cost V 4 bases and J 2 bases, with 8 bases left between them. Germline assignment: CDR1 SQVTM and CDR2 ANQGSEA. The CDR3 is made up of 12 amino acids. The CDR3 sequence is CSVAQGNTEAFF. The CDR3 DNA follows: TGCAGCGTTGCCCAGGGTAACACTGAAGCTTTCTTT.

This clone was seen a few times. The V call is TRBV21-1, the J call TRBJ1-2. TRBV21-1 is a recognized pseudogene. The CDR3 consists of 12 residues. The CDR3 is CASTSSSYGYTF. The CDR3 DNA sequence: TGTGCCAGCACCTCAAGCTCCTATGGCTACACCTTC.

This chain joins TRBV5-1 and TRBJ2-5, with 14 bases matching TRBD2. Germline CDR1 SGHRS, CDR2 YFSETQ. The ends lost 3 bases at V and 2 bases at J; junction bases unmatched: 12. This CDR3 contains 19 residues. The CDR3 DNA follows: TGCGCCAGCAGCTCACCCCCTCGACTAGCGGGGGGGCCTCAAGAGACCCAGTACTTC. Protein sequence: CASSSPPRLAGGPQETQYF.

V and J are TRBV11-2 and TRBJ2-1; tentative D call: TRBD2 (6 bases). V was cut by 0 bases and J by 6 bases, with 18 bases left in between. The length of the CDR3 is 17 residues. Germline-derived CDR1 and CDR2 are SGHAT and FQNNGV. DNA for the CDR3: TGTGCCAGCAGCTTAGATACCGCCCTAGCGTTTGTCAATGAGCAGTTCTTC. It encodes CASSLDTALAFVNEQFF.

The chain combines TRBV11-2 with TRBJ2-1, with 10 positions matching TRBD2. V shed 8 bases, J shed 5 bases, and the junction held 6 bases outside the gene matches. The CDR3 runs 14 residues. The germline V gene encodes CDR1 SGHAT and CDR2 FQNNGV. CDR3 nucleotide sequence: TGTGCCAGCGTCTGGACTAGCGGTGACAATGAGCAGTTCTTC. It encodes CASVWTSGDNEQFF. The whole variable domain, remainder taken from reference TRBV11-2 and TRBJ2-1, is EAGVAQSPRYKIIEKRQSVAFWCNPISGHATLYWYQQILGQGPKLLIQFQNNGVVDDSQLPKDRFSAERLKGVDSTLKIQPAKLEDSAVYLCASVWTSGDNEQFFGPGTRLTVL.

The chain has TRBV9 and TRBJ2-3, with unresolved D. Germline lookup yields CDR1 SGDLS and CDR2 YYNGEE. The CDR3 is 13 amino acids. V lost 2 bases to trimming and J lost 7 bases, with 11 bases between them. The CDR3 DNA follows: TGTGCCAGCAGCGTCAATAGCCGTCATACGCAGTATTTT. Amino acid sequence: CASSVNSRHTQYF.

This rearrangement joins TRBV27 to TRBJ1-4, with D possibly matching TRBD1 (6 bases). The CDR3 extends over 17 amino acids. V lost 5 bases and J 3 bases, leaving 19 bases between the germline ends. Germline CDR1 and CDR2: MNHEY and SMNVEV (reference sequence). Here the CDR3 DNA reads TGTGCCAGCAGTCCTTGGGTGACGAGGGGGTCTAATGAAAAACTGTTTTTT. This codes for CASSPWVTRGSNEKLFF. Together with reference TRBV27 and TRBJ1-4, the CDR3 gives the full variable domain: EAQVTQNPRYLITVTGKKLTVTCSQNMNHEYMSWYRQDPGLGLRQIYYSMNVEVTDKGDVPEGYKVSRKEKRNFPLILESPSPNQTSLYFCASSPWVTRGSNEKLFFGSGTQLSVL.

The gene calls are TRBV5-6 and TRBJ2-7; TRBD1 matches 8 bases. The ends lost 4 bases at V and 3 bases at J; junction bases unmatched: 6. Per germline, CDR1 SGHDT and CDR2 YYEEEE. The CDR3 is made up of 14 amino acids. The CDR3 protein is CASSLLDRGYEQYF. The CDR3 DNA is TGTGCCAGCAGCCTACTCGACAGGGGCTACGAGCAGTACTTC.

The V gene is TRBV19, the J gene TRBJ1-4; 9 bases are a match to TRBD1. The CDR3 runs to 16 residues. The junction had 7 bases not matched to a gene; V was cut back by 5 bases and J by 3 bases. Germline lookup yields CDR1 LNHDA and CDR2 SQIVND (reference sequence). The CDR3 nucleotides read TGTGCCAGTAGTCCCAGGACAGGGGACCCTAATGAAAAACTGTTTTTT. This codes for CASSPRTGDPNEKLFF.

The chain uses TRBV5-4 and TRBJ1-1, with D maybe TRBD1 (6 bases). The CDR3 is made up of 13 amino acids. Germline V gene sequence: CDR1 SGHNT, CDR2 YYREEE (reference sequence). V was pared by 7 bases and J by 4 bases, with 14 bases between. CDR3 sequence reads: CASAGGLGTEAFF. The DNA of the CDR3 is TGTGCCAGCGCCGGGGGGCTAGGCACTGAAGCTTTCTTT.

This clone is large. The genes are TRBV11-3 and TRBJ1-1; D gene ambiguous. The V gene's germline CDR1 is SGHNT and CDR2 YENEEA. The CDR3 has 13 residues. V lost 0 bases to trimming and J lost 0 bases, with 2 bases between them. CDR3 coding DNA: TGTGCCAGCAGCTTAGAATTGAACACTGAAGCTTTCTTT. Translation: CASSLELNTEAFF.

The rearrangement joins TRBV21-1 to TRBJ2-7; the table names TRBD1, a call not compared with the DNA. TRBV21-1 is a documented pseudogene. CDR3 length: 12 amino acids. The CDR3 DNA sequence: TGTGCCACCCGTGACAGGCTACACGAGCAGTACTTC. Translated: CATRDRLHEQYF.

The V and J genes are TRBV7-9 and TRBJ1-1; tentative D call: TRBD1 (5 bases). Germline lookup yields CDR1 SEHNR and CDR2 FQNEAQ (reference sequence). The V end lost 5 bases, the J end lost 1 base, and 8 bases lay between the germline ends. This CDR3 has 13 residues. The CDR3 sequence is CASSRDGNTEAFF. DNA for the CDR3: TGTGCCAGCAGCCGGGACGGGAACACTGAAGCTTTCTTT.

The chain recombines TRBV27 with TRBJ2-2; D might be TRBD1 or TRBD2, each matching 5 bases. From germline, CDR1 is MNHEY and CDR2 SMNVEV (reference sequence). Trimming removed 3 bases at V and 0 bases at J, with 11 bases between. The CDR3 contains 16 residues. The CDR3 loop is CASSFEGTPNTGELFF. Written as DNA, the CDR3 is TGTGCCAGCAGTTTCGAAGGGACCCCGAACACCGGGGAGCTGTTTTTT.

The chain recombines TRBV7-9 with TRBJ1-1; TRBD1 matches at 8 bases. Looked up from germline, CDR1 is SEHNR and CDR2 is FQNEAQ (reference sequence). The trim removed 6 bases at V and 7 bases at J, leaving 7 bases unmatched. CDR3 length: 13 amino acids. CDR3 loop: CASRSGTGSEAFF. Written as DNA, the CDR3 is TGTGCCAGCAGATCCGGGACAGGTAGTGAAGCTTTCTTT.

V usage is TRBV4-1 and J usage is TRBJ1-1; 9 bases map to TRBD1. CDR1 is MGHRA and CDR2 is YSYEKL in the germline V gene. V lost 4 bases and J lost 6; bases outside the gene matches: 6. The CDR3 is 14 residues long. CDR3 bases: TGCGCCAGCAGCCCCGGGACAGGGCTTTCTGAAGCTTTCTTT. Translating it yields CASSPGTGLSEAFF.

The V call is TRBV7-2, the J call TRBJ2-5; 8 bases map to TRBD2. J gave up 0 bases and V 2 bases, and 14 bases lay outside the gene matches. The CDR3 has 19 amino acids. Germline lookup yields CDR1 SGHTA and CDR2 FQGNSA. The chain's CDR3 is CASSLIPAVAGSDQETQYF. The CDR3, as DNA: TGTGCCAGCAGCTTAATTCCGGCGGTAGCGGGGAGTGACCAAGAGACCCAGTACTTC.